Below, one T cell receptor (beta chain) is given with its context. The sample is drawn from a study of CD8 T cells in Susac syndrome. RNA was extracted with the RNeasy kit, and a quantity of roughly 0.5 to 1 ug was reverse transcribed using random hexamers. Amplification of TCR beta CDR3 spanned 54 Vbeta and 13 Jbeta via immunoSEQ multiplex PCR. TCRdb itself ran the immunoSEQ multiplex PCR reads through MiXCR, one entry per CDR3 protein. The table has 140,000 to 150,000 distinct CDR3 sequences, roughly 95% seen once. Trimming removed 2 bases from V and 5 bases from J, with 6 bases in between. This CDR3 has 12 residues. The germline V gene encodes CDR1 MNHEY and CDR2 SVGEGT. The sequenced target, TCR beta, came from blood CD8+ and CD4+ T cells.

This sequence was found in a human donor with multiple sclerosis. The sample taken for sequencing was CD4+ T cells from PBMCs. J is TRBJ1-1 and V is TRBV6-2 or TRBV6-3; D call uncertain. DNA for the CDR3: TGTGCCAGCAGTTACGGGGAGACTGAAGCTTTCTTT. It encodes CASSYGETEAFF.